The T cell receptor beta chain under discussion was sequenced for a study of liver allograft versus peripheral blood T cells (TCRdb year 2020). Regarding the study in general: T cell receptor repertoires present within transplanted livers were compared with repertoires in the peripheral blood of liver transplant recipients. The study at large found these results: T cell receptor repertoires inside liver allografts were reported to be different from the repertoires detected in peripheral blood.

The sequencing machine was an Illumina MiSeq. TCRdb reworked the public reads: Q25 trimming with fastp, MiXCR clone assembly, productive beta chains retained. For every CDR3 protein sequence, its rows merge into one entry that carries the most common genes and DNA. For this sample the table gives roughly 4,000 distinct CDR3 sequences, of which about 21% were detected only once. About 4.3% of the sample rests with the top ten. The CDR3 runs 12 amino acids, cysteine and phenylalanine included. The DNA shown is the 36-base CDR3, in frame from base 1. CDR1 and CDR2 were assigned from the germline V gene (reference sequence) as DFQATT and SNEGSKA. Here V drops 8 bases and J drops 7 bases, and the junction holds 6 bases not matched to any gene. This clonotype is identified as medium-sized (0.01 to 0.1%). What antigen it recognizes has not been identified. Base qualities are not at hand, and no much larger clone is one base apart.

The V and J segments used are TRBV20-1 and TRBJ2-1, with 9 central nucleotides matching TRBD1. This TCR derives from a human patient who had a liver transplant. Some T cells seen after a transplant may have their origin in the graft donor. The CDR3 protein sequence reads: CSSGQGSNEQFF. In nucleotide form, the sequence is TGCAGTTCGGGACAGGGCTCGAATGAGCAGTTCTTC.